The T cell receptor beta chain under discussion was sequenced for a study of T cell repertoires in cytomegalovirus infection. Study-level background: CMV epitopes in the study were HLA-C-restricted (recently identified) and HLA-B-restricted (well studied). A matching HLA type, together with CMV infection, was signaled by public TCR beta signatures.

Study results and caveats: Based on cumulative public TCR beta family frequency, carriers of CMV plus the relevant HLA were identified. What dominated the ex vivo response were HLA-C-restricted CMV-specific TCR beta clonotypes.

TCRdb recomputed calls from the reads with MiXCR, one row per CDR3 protein. The sample consists of 650,000 to 900,000 distinct CDR3 sequences, approximately 32% of them appearing once. Points on this clonotype: Its antigen is undetermined.

V lost 2 bases and J lost 6; bases outside the gene matches: 5. Germline values: CDR1 SGHRS, CDR2 YFSETQ. CDR3 length: 14 residues. V usage is TRBV5-1 and J usage is TRBJ1-5; the match to TRBD1 covers 7 bases. The sequence was collected from a human donor in good health (CMV status not recorded). Some clones in this sample may be carry-over from other donors' samples. This specimen was cultured CD8+ T cells from PBMCs, taken from culture after CMV antigen stimulation. CDR3 nucleotide sequence: TGCGCCAGCAGCTTACAGGGGTTACTTCAGCCCCAGCATTTT. Protein: CASSLQGLLQPQHF.